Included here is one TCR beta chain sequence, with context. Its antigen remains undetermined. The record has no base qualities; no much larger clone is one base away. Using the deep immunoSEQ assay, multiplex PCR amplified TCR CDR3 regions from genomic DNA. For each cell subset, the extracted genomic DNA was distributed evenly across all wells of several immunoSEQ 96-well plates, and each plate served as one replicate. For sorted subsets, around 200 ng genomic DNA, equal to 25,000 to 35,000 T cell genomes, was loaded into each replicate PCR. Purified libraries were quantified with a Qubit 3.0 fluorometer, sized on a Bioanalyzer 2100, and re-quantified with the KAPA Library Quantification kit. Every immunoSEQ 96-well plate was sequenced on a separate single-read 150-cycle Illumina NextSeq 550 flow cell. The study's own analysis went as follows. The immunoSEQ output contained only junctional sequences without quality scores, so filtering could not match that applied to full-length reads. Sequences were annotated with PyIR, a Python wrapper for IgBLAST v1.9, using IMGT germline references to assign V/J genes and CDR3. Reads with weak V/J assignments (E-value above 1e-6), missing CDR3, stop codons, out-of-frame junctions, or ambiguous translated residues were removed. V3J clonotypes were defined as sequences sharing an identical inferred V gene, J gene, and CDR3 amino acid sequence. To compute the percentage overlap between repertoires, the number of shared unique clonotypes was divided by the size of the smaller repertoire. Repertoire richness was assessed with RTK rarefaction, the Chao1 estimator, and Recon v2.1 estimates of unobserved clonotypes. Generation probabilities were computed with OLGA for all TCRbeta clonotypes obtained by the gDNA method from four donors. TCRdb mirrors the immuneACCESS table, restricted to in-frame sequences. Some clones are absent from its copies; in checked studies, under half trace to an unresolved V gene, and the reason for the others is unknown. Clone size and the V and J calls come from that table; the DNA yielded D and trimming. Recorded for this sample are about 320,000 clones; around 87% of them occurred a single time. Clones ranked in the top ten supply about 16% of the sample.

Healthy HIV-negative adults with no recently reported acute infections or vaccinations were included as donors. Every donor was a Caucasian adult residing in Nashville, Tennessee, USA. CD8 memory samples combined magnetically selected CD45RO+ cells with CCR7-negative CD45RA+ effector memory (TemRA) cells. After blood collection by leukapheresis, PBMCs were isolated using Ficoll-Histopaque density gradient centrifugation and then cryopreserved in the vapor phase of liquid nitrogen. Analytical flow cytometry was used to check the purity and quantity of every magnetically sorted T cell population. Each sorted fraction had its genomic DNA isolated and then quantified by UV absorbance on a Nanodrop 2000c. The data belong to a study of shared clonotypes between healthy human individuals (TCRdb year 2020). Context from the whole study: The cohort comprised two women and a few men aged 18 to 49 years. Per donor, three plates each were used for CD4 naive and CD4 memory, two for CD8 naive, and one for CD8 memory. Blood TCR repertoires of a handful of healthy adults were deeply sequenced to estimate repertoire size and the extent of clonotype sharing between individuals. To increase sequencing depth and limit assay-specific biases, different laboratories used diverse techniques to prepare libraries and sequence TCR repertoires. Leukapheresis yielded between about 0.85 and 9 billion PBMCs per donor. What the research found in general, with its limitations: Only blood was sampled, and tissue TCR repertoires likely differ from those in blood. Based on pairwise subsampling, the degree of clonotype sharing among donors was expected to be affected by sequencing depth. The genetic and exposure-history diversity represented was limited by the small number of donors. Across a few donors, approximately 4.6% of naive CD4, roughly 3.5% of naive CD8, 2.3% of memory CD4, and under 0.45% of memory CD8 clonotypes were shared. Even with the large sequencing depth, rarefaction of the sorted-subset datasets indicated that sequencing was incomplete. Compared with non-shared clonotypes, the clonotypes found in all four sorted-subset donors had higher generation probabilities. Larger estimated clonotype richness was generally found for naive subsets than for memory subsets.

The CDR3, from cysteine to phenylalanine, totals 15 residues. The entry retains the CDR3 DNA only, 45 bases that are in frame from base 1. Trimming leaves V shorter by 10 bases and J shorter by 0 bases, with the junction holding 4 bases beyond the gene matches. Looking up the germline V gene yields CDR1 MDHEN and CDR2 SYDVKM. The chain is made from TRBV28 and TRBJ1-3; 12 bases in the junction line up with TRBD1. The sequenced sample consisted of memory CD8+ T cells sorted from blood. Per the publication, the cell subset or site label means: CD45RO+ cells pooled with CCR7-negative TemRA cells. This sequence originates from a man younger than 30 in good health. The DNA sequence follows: TGTGCCACCGGGACAGGGGGCATCTCTGGAAACACCATATATTTT. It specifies CATGTGGISGNTIYF.